The 15 T cell receptor beta chains below all came from one sample that was sequenced in a study of blood T cell repertoires in COVID-19. Method: immunoSEQ multiplex PCR; TCRdb's copy keeps in-frame clones and lacks some. The table lists just over 70,000 clones, 80% of them singletons. Sequencing was done on a sample of peripheral blood. The receptors originated from a man between 65 and 79 years old who had recovered from COVID-19.

The V and J genes are TRBV28 and TRBJ2-7, with TRBD2 identical over 14 bases. CDR1 and CDR2 from the germline V gene are MDHEN and SYDVKM. The CDR3 sequence is 17 residues long. Trimming took 1 base from V and 11 from J; bases not matched to a gene: 13. This CDR3 reads CASSLYSPGTSGGKKYF. The CDR3 bases are TGTGCCAGCAGTTTATACTCCCCGGGGACTAGCGGGGGCAAAAAGTACTTC.

This chain links TRBV28 with TRBJ2-3; 9 bases agree with TRBD1. The CDR3 is 18 residues long. V was clipped by 2 bases and J by 4 bases; unmatched bases: 13. Looked up from germline, CDR1 is MDHEN and CDR2 is SYDVKM. The CDR3: CASSLRGFRDRVPDTQYF. The CDR3 DNA sequence: TGTGCCAGCAGTTTACGAGGATTCCGGGACAGGGTACCAGATACGCAGTATTTT.

The chain links TRBV19 to TRBJ2-2; TRBD1 matches 10 bases. V trimming: 8 bases; J trimming: 2 bases; junction bases outside the gene matches: 8. Germline lookup yields CDR1 LNHDA and CDR2 SQIVND (reference sequence). The CDR3 is made up of 16 amino acids. In DNA, the CDR3 is TGTGCCAGTCGACCCCGGGACAGGGGCAACACCGGGGAGCTGTTTTTT. It codes for CASRPRDRGNTGELFF.

The chain combines TRBV2 with TRBJ2-3, with D possibly matching TRBD2 (5 bases). Trimming pared 4 bases from V and 6 bases from J, leaving 11 bases between. This CDR3 spans 13 amino acids. Germline-derived CDR1 and CDR2 are SNHLY and FYNNEI. The CDR3 DNA follows: TGTGCCAGCAGTGCTACCGGGGTGGATACGCAGTATTTT. Translated, it gives CASSATGVDTQYF.

This clone was detected a few times. The genes are TRBV28 and TRBJ1-1; D gene unclear. Germline CDR1 and CDR2: MDHEN and SYDVKM. The CDR3 runs to 12 residues. Trimming pared 9 bases from V and 1 base from J, leaving 9 bases between. DNA for the CDR3: TGTGCCAGTAGAGGCGGGAACACTGAAGCTTTCTTT. Residues: CASRGGNTEAFF.

The genes are TRBV7-9 and TRBJ2-7; a possible D gene is TRBD1 (5 bases). Trimming removed 6 bases at V and 4 bases at J, with 16 bases between. The CDR3 sequence is 14 residues long. Germline CDR1 SEHNR, CDR2 FQNEAQ (reference sequence). The CDR3 nucleotides are TGTGCCAGCAGTACCTGGCAGGGCGGTTACGAGCAGTACTTC. This sequence encodes CASSTWQGGYEQYF.

The V call is TRBV6-2 or TRBV6-3, the J call TRBJ2-7; 8 bases line up with TRBD1. Germline CDR1 and CDR2: MNHEY and SVGEGT. V shed 0 bases and J 3 bases; nucleotides not matched to a gene: 7. CDR3 size: 16 residues. The CDR3 sequence: CASSYSRPGGIYEQYF. The CDR3 DNA reads as TGTGCCAGCAGTTACTCCCGGCCAGGGGGCATCTACGAGCAGTACTTC.

V and J are TRBV6-6 and TRBJ1-1; possibly TRBD1 for D (6 bases). The V end was cut by 6 bases, the J end by 0 bases, with 14 bases between. Germline lookup yields CDR1 MNHNY and CDR2 SVGAGI (reference sequence). CDR3 size: 15 residues. This CDR3 reads CASRDTGKVNTEAFF. CDR3 in DNA: TGTGCCAGCAGGGACACAGGGAAGGTGAACACTGAAGCTTTCTTT.

This clone has a handful of counts. The rearrangement links TRBV7-6 to TRBJ2-7; 12 bases are shared with TRBD1. CDR1 and CDR2 (germline): SGHVS, FNYEAQ. V was clipped by 3 bases and J by 5 bases; unmatched bases: 5. CDR3 length: 15 amino acids. The CDR3, as DNA: TGTGCCAGCAGCTTCACCGGGACAGGGGGCCACGAGCAGTACTTC. Translation: CASSFTGTGGHEQYF.

The CDR3 sequence: CASSETGVSTGELFF. DNA of the CDR3: TGTGCCAGCAGTGAGACAGGGGTGAGCACCGGGGAGCTGTTTTTT. The chain has TRBV2 and TRBJ2-2, with 8 bases identical to TRBD1. The CDR3 has 15 amino acids. Germline values: CDR1 SNHLY, CDR2 FYNNEI. J was trimmed by 4 bases and V by 3 bases; bases with no gene match: 4.

This clone has a count of ten or more. The rearrangement links TRBV6-5 to TRBJ2-7; the D gene is possibly TRBD2 (6 bases). Germline loops: CDR1 MNHEY, CDR2 SVGAGI. The CDR3 has 13 residues. V lost 5 bases and J lost 5, with 13 bases in between. As DNA, the CDR3 is TGTGCCAGCAGTCGGGAGTCGGGGAACGAGCAGTACTTC. Translation: CASSRESGNEQYF.

The table lists this clone with a count of one. V usage is TRBV6-6 and J usage is TRBJ1-2; 9 nucleotides line up with TRBD1. Trimming at V came to 8 bases and at J to 5 bases, leaving 15 bases not matched to a gene. CDR1 MNHNY and CDR2 SVGAGI come from the germline V gene (reference sequence). This CDR3 spans 16 amino acids. The CDR3 sequence: CASSVLGTGKPYGYTF. The CDR3 DNA reads TGTGCCAGCTCCGTTTTGGGGACAGGGAAACCTTATGGCTACACCTTC.

The rearrangement links TRBV4-3 to TRBJ2-1; 7 nucleotides align to TRBD1. CDR1 and CDR2 from the germline V gene are LGHNA and YSLEER. This CDR3 is built from 19 residues. With 3 bases clipped from V and 0 bases from J, the junction kept 14 bases outside the gene matches. The CDR3 protein is CASSQGYRGIESSYNEQFF. DNA of the CDR3: TGCGCCAGCAGCCAGGGGTACAGGGGTATTGAGAGCTCCTACAATGAGCAGTTCTTC.

The chain carries TRBV9 and TRBJ2-3, with 10 bases fitting TRBD2. Germline assignment: CDR1 SGDLS and CDR2 YYNGEE. V lost 1 base to trimming and J lost 4 bases; unmatched junction nucleotides: 9. The CDR3 has 17 residues. The CDR3 region has the DNA TGTGCCAGCAGCGTACCTAGCGGGAGTCGGGTATCAGATACGCAGTATTTT. Amino acids: CASSVPSGSRVSDTQYF.

This chain uses TRBV19 with TRBJ1-5, with a weak D call TRBD1 (5 bases). The CDR3 runs 15 residues. From germline, CDR1 is LNHDA and CDR2 SQIVND (reference sequence). V lost 7 bases to trimming and J lost 0 bases, with 13 bases between them. The CDR3 nucleotides read TGTGCCAGTACCTCCCGACAGAATAGCAATCAGCCCCAGCATTTT. Translated, it gives CASTSRQNSNQPQHF.